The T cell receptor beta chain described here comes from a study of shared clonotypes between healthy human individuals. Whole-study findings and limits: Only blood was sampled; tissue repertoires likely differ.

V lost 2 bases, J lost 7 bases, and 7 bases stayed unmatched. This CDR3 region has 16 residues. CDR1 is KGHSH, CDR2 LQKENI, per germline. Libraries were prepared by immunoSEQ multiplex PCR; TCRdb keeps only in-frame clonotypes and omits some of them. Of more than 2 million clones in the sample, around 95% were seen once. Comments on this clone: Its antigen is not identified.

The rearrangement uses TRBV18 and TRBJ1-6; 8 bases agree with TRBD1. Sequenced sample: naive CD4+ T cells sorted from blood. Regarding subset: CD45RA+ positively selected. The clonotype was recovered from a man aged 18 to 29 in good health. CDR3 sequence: CASSPFQGASNSPLHF. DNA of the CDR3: TGTGCCAGCTCACCATTCCAGGGGGCGTCGAATTCACCCCTCCACTTT. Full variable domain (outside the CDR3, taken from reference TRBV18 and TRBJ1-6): NAGVMQNPRHLVRRRGQEARLRCSPMKGHSHVYWYRQLPEEGLKFMVYLQKENIIDESGMPKERFSAEFPKEGPSILRIQQVVRGDSAAYFCASSPFQGASNSPLHFGNGTRLTVT.